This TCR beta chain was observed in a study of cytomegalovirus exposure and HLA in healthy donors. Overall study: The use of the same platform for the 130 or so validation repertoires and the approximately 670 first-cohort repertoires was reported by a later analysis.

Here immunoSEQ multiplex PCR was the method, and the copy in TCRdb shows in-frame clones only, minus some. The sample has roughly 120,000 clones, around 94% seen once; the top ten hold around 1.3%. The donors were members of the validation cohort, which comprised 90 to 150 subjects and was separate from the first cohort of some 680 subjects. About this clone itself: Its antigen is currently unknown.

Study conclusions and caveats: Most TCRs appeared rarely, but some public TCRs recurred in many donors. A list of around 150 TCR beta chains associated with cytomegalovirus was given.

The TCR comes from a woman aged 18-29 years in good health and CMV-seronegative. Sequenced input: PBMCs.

CDR3 nucleotides: TGTGCCGGATGGAGACTAGCGGGTTTAATCGAGCAGTACTTC. Protein: CAGWRLAGLIEQYF. V gene TRBV6-5 combines with J gene TRBJ2-7; 10 bases are shared with TRBD2. The junction had 13 bases not matched to a gene; V was cut back by 11 bases and J by 6 bases. CDR3 length equals 14 residues. CDR1 MNHEY and CDR2 SVGAGI come from the germline V gene.